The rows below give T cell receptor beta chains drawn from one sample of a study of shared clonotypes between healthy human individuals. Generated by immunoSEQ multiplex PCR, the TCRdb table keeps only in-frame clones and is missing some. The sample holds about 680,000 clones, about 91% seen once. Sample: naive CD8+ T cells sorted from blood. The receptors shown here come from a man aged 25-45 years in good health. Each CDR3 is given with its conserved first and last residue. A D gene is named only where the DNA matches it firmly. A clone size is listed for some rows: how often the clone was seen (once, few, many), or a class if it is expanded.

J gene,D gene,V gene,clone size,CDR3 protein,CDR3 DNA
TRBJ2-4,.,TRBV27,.,CASSLVLIRNIQYF,TGTGCCAGCAGTTTAGTCCTAATTAGGAACATTCAGTACTTC
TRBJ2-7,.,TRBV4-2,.,CASSQDQLKEDVLYEQYF,TGTGCCAGCAGCCAAGATCAGCTAAAGGAAGACGTCCTATACGAGCAGTACTTC
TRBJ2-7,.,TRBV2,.,CASSETGREQYF,TGTGCCAGCAGTGAAACTGGGCGCGAGCAGTACTTC
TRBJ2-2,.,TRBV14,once,CASSQLSENTGELFF,TGTGCCAGCAGCCAGCTTAGCGAGAACACCGGGGAGCTGTTTTTT
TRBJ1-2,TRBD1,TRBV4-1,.,CASSQGQGDNYGYTF,TGCGCCAGCAGCCAAGGACAGGGAGATAACTATGGCTACACCTTC
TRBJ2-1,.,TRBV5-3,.,CARSRASSRGYEQFF,TGTGCCAGAAGCAGGGCTAGTAGTCGCGGGTATGAGCAGTTCTTC
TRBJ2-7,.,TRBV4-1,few,CASSPKGLSYEQYF,TGCGCCAGCAGTCCAAAGGGCCTCTCCTACGAGCAGTACTTC
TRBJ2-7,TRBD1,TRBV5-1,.,CASSSGQGAYEQYF,TGCGCCAGCAGCTCTGGACAGGGTGCGTACGAGCAGTACTTC
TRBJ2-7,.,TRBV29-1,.,CSVEAGYEQYF,TGCAGCGTCGAAGCGGGCTACGAGCAGTACTTC
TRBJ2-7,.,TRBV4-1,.,CASSQETGYYEQYF,TGCGCCAGCAGCCAAGAAACAGGATACTACGAGCAGTACTTC
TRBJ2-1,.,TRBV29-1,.,CSVGGGRGTYNEQFF,TGCAGCGTCGGAGGGGGGCGGGGAACCTACAATGAGCAGTTCTTC
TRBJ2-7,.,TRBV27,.,CASSFEGFREQYF,TGTGCCAGCAGTTTTGAAGGCTTTCGCGAGCAGTACTTC
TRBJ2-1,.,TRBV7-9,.,CASSPSSYNEQFF,TGTGCCAGCAGCCCAAGCAGCTACAATGAGCAGTTCTTC
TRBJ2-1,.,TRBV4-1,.,CASSPENVGTYNEQFF,TGCGCCAGCAGCCCAGAAAACGTGGGAACCTACAATGAGCAGTTCTTC
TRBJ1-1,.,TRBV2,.,CASPRGANTEAFF,TGTGCCAGCCCCAGAGGGGCCAACACTGAAGCTTTCTTT
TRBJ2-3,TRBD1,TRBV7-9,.,CASSGGTGVTDTQYF,TGTGCCAGCAGCGGGGGGACAGGGGTCACAGATACGCAGTATTTT
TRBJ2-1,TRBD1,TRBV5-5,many,CASSSGQGMDEQFF,TGTGCCAGCAGCTCGGGACAGGGAATGGATGAGCAGTTCTTC
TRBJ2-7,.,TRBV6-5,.,CASARVVTSYEQYF,TGTGCCAGCGCGAGGGTAGTAACTTCCTACGAGCAGTACTTC
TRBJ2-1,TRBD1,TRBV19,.,CASSIAGGAYNEQFF,TGTGCCAGTAGCATAGCAGGGGGCGCCTACAATGAGCAGTTCTTC
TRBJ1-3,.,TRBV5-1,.,CASSLVPSGSYGNTIYF,TGCGCCAGCAGCTTGGTCCCCTCAGGGTCATACGGAAACACCATATATTTT
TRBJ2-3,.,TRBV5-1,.,CASSPRGVTPPDTQYF,TGCGCCAGCAGCCCCAGGGGCGTCACTCCCCCAGATACGCAGTATTTT
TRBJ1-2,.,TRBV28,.,CASSSDGLNYGYTF,TGTGCCAGCAGTTCGGATGGACTGAACTATGGCTACACCTTC
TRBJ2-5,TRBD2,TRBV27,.,CASQTSGKLGTQYF,TGTGCCAGCCAGACTAGCGGGAAACTAGGGACCCAGTACTTC
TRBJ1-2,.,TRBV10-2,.,CASSDRKISVGYTF,TGCGCCAGCAGTGACCGTAAGATTTCTGTCGGCTACACCTTC
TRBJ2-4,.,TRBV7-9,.,CASSPGADQYF,TGTGCCAGCAGCCCCGGGGCCGATCAGTACTTC
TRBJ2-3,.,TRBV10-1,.,CASSEFEETDTQYF,TGCGCCAGCAGTGAGTTTGAGGAGACAGATACGCAGTATTTT
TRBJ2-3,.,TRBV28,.,CASSQGPAGTDTQYF,TGTGCCAGCAGCCAGGGGCCCGCGGGCACAGATACGCAGTATTTT
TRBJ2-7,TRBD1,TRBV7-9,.,CASAGQGPPYEQYF,TGTGCCAGCGCCGGACAGGGGCCTCCCTACGAGCAGTACTTC
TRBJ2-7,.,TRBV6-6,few,CASKGIGYEQYF,TGTGCCAGCAAGGGTATTGGTTACGAGCAGTACTTC
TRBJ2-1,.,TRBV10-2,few,CASSESLREQFF,TGCGCCAGCAGTGAGTCCCTTCGGGAGCAGTTCTTC
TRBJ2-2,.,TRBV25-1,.,CASSEQNTGELFF,TGTGCCAGCAGTGAGCAGAACACCGGGGAGCTGTTTTTT
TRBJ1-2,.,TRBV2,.,CASSEAGVFFYGYTF,TGTGCCAGCAGTGAGGCAGGGGTCTTTTTCTATGGCTACACCTTC
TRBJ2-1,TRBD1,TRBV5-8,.,CASRLTGTGEFF,TGTGCCAGCAGGTTGACAGGGACCGGGGAGTTCTTC
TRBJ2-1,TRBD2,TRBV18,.,CASSPIGGGNEQFF,TGTGCCAGCTCCCCGATTGGGGGGGGAAATGAGCAGTTCTTC
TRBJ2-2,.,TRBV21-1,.,CASPGLEGGSNTGELFF,TGTGCCAGCCCGGGACTTGAGGGCGGGTCGAACACCGGGGAGCTGTTTTTT
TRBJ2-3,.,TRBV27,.,CASSSDTGFLTDTQYF,TGTGCCAGCAGTTCAGACACTGGTTTCCTCACAGATACGCAGTATTTT
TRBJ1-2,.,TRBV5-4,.,CASSPGVGYGYTF,TGTGCCAGCAGCCCGGGGGTGGGCTATGGCTACACCTTC
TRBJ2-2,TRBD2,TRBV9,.,CASRGGTSGYAGELFF,TGTGCCAGCAGAGGAGGGACTAGCGGTTATGCCGGGGAGCTGTTTTTT
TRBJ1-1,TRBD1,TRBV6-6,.,CASSSSSGTGDTEAFF,TGTGCCAGCAGTTCCTCTTCCGGGACAGGTGATACTGAAGCTTTCTTT
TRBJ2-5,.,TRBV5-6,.,CASSLAFTGRAIGETQYF,TGTGCCAGCAGCTTGGCCTTCACAGGCAGGGCAATAGGGGAGACCCAGTACTTC
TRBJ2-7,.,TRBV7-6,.,CASTSGSSYEQYF,TGTGCCAGCACCTCAGGGAGCTCCTACGAGCAGTACTTC
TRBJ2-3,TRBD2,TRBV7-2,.,CASSLAMTSGTDTQYF,TGTGCCAGCAGCTTAGCGATGACTAGCGGCACAGATACGCAGTATTTT
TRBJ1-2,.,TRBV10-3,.,CAIESTGSQGGYTF,TGTGCCATCGAATCAACAGGGTCGCAAGGGGGCTACACCTTC
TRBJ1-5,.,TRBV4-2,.,CASSQVSDQPQHF,TGTGCCAGCAGCCAAGTCAGTGATCAGCCCCAGCATTTT
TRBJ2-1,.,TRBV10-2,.,CASSGLYDNEQFF,TGCGCCAGCAGTGGTTTATACGACAATGAGCAGTTCTTC
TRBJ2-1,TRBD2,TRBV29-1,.,CSVGGTSGSSYNEQFF,TGCAGCGTTGGAGGGACTAGCGGGAGCTCCTACAATGAGCAGTTCTTC
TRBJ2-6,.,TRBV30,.,CAWSALSGANVLTF,TGTGCCTGGAGTGCTTTATCTGGGGCCAACGTCCTGACTTTC